This T cell receptor (beta chain) was sequenced for a study of neoadjuvant anti-PD-1 for oral cavity cancer. Time point noted: after neoadjuvant nivolumab, at surgical resection. The patients had HPV-negative, locally advanced oral cavity squamous cell carcinoma. Turning to this clone: The antigen remains unidentified.

Study-level results: Higher pretreatment blood Treg/Th17 ratios correlated with higher pretreatment blood and lower post-treatment tumor TCRbeta clonality. After neoadjuvant nivolumab, PBMC T cell clonality was significantly higher in non-responders than responders.

Only in-frame clones appear in the TCRdb table, and some are missing; sequencing was by immunoSEQ multiplex PCR. The repertoire holds about 68,000 clones, about 85% seen once, with 3% to 4% in the top ten. The source was PBMCs, collected after nivolumab (anti-PD-1) treatment. The sequence derives from a person between 35 and 79 years old with oral cavity squamous cell carcinoma.

DNA for the CDR3: TGTGCCAGCATGGGGGGGAACTATGGCTACACCTTC. As protein: CASMGGNYGYTF. The chain has TRBV25-1 and TRBJ1-2; TRBD1 is a possible D gene (5 bases). Per germline, CDR1 MGHDK and CDR2 SYGVNS. This CDR3 comprises 12 residues. V was cut by 7 bases and J by 2 bases, with 8 bases left in between.